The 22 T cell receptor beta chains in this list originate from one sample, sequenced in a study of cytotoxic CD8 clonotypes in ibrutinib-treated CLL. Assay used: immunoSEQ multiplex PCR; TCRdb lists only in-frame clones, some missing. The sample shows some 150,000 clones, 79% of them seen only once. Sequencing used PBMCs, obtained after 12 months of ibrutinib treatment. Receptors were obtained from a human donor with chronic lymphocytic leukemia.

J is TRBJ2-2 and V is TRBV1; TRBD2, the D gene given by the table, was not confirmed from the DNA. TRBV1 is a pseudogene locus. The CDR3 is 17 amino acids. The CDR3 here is CTSSQGVAGENTGELFF. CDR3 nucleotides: TGCACCAGCAGCCAAGGAGTAGCGGGGGAGAACACCGGGGAGCTGTTTTTT.

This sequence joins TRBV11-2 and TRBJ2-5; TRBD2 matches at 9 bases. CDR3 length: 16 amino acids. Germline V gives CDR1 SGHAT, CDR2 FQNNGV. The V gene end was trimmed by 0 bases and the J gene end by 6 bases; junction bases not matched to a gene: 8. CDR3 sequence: CASSLDRASGKKTQYF. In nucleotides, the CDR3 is TGTGCCAGCAGCTTAGATAGGGCTAGCGGGAAAAAGACCCAGTACTTC.

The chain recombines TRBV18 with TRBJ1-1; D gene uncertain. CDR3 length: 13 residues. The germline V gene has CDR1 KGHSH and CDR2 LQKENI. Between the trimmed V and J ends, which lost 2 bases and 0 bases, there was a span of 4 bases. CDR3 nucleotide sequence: TGTGCCAGCTCACCAATAGTGAACACTGAAGCTTTCTTT. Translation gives CASSPIVNTEAFF.

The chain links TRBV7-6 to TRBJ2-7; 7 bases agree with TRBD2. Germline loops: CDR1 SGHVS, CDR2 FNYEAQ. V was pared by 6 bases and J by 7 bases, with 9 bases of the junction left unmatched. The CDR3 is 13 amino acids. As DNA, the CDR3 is TGTGCCAGCAGACAAGCCAGCGGGGTAGAGCAGTACTTC. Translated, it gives CASRQASGVEQYF.

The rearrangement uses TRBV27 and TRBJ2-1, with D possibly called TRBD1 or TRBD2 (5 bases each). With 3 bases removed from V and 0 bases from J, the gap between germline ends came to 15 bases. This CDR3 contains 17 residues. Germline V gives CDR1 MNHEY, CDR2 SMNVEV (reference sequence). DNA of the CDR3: TGTGCCAGCAGTTTGAGTGTTGGGGGTATCTCCTACAATGAGCAGTTCTTC. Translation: CASSLSVGGISYNEQFF.

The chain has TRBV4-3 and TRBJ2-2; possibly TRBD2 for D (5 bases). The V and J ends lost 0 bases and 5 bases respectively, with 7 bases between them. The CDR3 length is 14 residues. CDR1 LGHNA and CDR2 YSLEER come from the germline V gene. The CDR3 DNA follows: TGCGCCAGCAGCCAAGAAGCGGAGACCGGGGAGCTGTTTTTT. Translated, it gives CASSQEAETGELFF.

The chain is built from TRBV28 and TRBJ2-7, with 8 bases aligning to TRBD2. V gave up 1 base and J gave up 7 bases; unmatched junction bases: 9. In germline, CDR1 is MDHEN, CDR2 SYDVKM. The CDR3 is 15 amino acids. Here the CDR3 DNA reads TGTGCCAGCAGTTTATACTCGGGAGGGCCTGAAGAGCAGTACTTC. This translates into CASSLYSGGPEEQYF.

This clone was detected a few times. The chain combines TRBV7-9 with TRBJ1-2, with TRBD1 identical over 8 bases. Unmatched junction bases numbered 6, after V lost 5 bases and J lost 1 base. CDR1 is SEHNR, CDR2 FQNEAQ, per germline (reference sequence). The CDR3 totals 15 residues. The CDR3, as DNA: TGTGCCAGCAGCCTGGGGACAGGACTTAACTATGGCTACACCTTC. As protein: CASSLGTGLNYGYTF. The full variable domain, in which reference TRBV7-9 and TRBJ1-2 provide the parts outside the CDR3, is DTGVSQNPRHKITKRGQNVTFRCDPISEHNRLYWYRQTLGQGPEFLTYFQNEAQLEKSRLLSDRFSAERPKGSFSTLEIQRTEQGDSAMYLCASSLGTGLNYGYTFGSGTRLTVV.

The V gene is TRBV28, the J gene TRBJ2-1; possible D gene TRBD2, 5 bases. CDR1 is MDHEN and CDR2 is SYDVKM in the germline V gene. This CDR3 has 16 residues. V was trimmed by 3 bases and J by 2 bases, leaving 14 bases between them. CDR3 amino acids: CASSLPSLGTYNEQFF. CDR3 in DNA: TGTGCCAGCAGTTTGCCTAGCTTGGGCACCTACAATGAGCAGTTCTTC. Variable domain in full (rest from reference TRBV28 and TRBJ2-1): DVKVTQSSRYLVKRTGEKVFLECVQDMDHENMFWYRQDPGLGLRLIYFSYDVKMKEKGDIPEGYSVSREKKERFSLILESASTNQTSMYLCASSLPSLGTYNEQFFGPGTRLTVL.

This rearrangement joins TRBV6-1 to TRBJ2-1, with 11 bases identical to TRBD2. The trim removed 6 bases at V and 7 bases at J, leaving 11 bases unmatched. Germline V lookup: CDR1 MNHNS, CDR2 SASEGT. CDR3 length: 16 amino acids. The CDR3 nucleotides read TGTGCCAGCAGGGAAACCGGGACTAGCGGAGAAAATGAGCAGTTCTTC. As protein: CASRETGTSGENEQFF.

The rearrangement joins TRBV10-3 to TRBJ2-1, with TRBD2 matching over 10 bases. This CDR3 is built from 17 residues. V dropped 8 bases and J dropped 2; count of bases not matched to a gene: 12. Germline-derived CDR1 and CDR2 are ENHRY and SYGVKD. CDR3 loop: CAIQGASGSSTYNEQFF. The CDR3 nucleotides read TGTGCCATCCAGGGGGCTAGCGGGAGTTCCACCTACAATGAGCAGTTCTTC.

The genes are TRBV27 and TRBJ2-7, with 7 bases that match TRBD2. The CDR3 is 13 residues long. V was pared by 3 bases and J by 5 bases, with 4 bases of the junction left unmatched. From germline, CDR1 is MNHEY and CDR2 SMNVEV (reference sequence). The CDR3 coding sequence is TGTGCCAGCAGTTTGGCTAGCGGTAACGAGCAGTACTTC. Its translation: CASSLASGNEQYF.

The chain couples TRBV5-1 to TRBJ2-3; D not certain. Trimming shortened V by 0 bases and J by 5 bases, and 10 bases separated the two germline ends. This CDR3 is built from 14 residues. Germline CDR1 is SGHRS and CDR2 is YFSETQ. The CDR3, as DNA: TGCGCCAGCAGCTTGGGTACTCAGCAAGATACGCAGTATTTT. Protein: CASSLGTQQDTQYF.

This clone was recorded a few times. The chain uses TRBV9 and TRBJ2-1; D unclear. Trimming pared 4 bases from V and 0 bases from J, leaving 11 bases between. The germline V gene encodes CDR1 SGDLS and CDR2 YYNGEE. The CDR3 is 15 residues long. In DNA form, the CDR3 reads TGTGCCAGCAGCTCAGATCCTAGCTCCTACAATGAGCAGTTCTTC. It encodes CASSSDPSSYNEQFF. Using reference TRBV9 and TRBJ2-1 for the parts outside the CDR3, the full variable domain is DSGVTQTPKHLITATGQRVTLRCSPRSGDLSVYWYQQSLDQGLQFLIQYYNGEERAKGNILERFSAQQFPDLHSELNLSSLELGDSALYFCASSSDPSSYNEQFFGPGTRLTVL.

This chain's CDR3 is CASSLSQGNQETQYF. CDR3 DNA: TGTGCCAGCAGCTTAAGTCAAGGGAACCAAGAGACCCAGTACTTC. V gene TRBV7-9 combines with J gene TRBJ2-5; no firm D call. Deletions cut 2 bases from V and 0 bases from J, with 10 bases between. Germline values: CDR1 SEHNR, CDR2 FQNEAQ (reference sequence). The CDR3 is 15 residues long.

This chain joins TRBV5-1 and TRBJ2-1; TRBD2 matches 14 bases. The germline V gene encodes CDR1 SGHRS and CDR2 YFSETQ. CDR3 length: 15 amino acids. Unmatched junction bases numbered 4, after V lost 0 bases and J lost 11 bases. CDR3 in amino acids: CASSLAGLAGGQQFF. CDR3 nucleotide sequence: TGCGCCAGCAGCTTGGCCGGACTAGCGGGAGGCCAGCAGTTCTTC.

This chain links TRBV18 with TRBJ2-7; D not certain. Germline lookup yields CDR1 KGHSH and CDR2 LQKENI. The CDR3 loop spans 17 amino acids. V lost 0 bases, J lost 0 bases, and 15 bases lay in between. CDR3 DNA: TGTGCCAGCTCACCACCCATAGCATCCAAAAGCTCCTACGAGCAGTACTTC. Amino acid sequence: CASSPPIASKSSYEQYF.

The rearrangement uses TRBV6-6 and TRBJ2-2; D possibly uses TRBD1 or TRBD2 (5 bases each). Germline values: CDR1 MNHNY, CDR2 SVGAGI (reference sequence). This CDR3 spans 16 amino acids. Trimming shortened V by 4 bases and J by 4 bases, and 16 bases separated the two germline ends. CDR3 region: CASSSGLQGITGELFF. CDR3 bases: TGTGCCAGCAGTTCCGGACTGCAGGGAATCACCGGGGAGCTGTTTTTT.

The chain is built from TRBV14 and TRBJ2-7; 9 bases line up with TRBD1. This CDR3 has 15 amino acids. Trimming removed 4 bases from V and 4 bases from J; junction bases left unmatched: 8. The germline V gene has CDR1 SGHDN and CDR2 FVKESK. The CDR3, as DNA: TGTGCCAGCAGCCCACTGGGACAGGGAATATACGAGCAGTACTTC. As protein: CASSPLGQGIYEQYF. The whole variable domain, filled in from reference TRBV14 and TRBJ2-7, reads EAGVTQFPSHSVIEKGQTVTLRCDPISGHDNLYWYRRVMGKEIKFLLHFVKESKQDESGMPNNRFLAERTGGTYSTLKVQPAELEDSGVYFCASSPLGQGIYEQYFGPGTRLTVT.

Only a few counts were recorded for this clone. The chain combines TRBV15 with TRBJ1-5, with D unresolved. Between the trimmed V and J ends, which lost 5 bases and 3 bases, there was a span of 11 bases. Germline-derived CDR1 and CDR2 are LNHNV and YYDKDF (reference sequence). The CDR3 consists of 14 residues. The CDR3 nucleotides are TGTGCCACCAGCTCCCGACGGAACAATCAGCCCCAGCATTTT. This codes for CATSSRRNNQPQHF.

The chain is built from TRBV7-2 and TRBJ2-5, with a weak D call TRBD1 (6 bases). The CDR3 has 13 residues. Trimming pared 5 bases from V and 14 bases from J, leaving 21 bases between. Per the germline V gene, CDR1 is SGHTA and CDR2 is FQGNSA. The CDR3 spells CASSTPGAELLYF. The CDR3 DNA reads TGTGCCAGCAGCACACCAGGGGCCGAACTCCTCTACTTC.

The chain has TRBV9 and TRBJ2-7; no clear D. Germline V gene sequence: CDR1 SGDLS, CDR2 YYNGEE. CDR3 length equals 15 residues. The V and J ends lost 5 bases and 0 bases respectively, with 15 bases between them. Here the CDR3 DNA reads TGTGCCAGCAGTGGTGGGGATCCTGACTCCTACGAGCAGTACTTC. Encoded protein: CASSGGDPDSYEQYF.